This T cell receptor (beta chain) originates from a study of T cell repertoires in cytomegalovirus infection. Losses at the gene ends were 4 bases for V and 8 bases for J; bases not matched to a gene: 8. The CDR3 is 17 amino acids. A single record per CDR3 protein comes from TCRdb applying MiXCR to the reads. The data contain more than 90,000 distinct CDR3 sequences, about 9.4% of them singletons. At least ten counts were recorded for this clonotype. The antigen is not known. This TCR came from a human donor in good health (CMV status not recorded). Some clones in this sample may be carry-over from other donors' samples. The V call is TRBV12-3 or TRBV12-4, the J call TRBJ2-1, with 16 bases identical to TRBD2. The specimen was PBMCs, sequenced either directly or after in vitro stimulation (not recorded which). CDR3 residues: CASSYWGLAGGRDEQFF. The DNA for the CDR3 is TGTGCCAGCAGTTACTGGGGACTAGCGGGAGGGCGGGATGAGCAGTTCTTC.